This TCR beta chain comes out of a study of blood T cell repertoires in COVID-19. Study-level background: Donors in the United States, Italy and Spain gave samples during acute or convalescent COVID-19.

In the original workflow: Quantification of nucleated cells was approximated via reference gene primer amplification. TCRdb's copy holds only in-frame clones and misses some; the assay was immunoSEQ multiplex PCR. That table is the source of V, J and clone size, and D and trimming were worked out from the DNA. The sample has some 30,000 clones; 92% are singletons. Germline loops: CDR1 MGHRA, CDR2 YSYEKL. V gave up 0 bases and J gave up 2 bases; unmatched junction bases: 8. The CDR3 covers 17 residues. The source is a man aged 50-60 years with active COVID-19. The V and J genes are TRBV4-1 and TRBJ2-3; 7 bases are shared with TRBD2. The sample was peripheral blood. The CDR3 nucleotides read TGCGCCAGCAGCCAAGAAAGGCTAGCGGCCAACACAGATACGCAGTATTTT. Protein sequence: CASSQERLAANTDTQYF.